This T cell receptor beta chain appears in the sequencing data of a study of blood T cell repertoires in COVID-19. Study summary: From the United States, Italy and Spain came samples of acute and convalescent COVID-19.

Clones were read by immunoSEQ multiplex PCR, and TCRdb kept only the in-frame ones, dropping some. The data show hundreds of thousands of clones, approximately 90% seen once. V trimming: 6 bases; J trimming: 4 bases; junction bases outside the gene matches: 3. This CDR3 has 14 residues. Germline V gives CDR1 SNHLY, CDR2 FYNNEI. Residents of about two dozen US areas, aged about 18 to 95 years, made up the participants. This clonotype originated in a woman between 45 and 60 years old who had recovered from COVID-19. Input material: PBMCs or T cells enriched from blood (not recorded which). The J gene is TRBJ2-1, the V gene TRBV2, with 10 nucleotides matching TRBD1. The CDR3, as DNA: TGTGCCAGCAGGGGGACAGGGGCGTACAATGAGCAGTTCTTC. It translates to CASRGTGAYNEQFF.